Listed below are T cell receptor beta chains from one sample, sequenced in a study of identical twins. MiXCR, run by TCRdb on the 5' RACE reads, gives a single entry per CDR3 protein. The sample lists roughly 250,000 distinct CDR3 sequences; roughly 13% were seen once. The specimen sequenced was memory (CD45RO+) T cells sorted from blood. Receptor source: a woman aged 18-35 years in good health. Each CDR3 is given with its conserved first and last residue. The D gene is left open where the match is weak. Size tells how often a clone was seen (once, few, many) or the class of an expanded clone, and some rows leave it out.

- - TRBJ2-3 TRBV7-8 TGTGCCAGCAGCTTCGGCCTTACTACGGTCCCAGATACGCAGTATTTT CASSFGLTTVPDTQYF
- few TRBJ2-1 TRBV20-1 TGCAGTGCCACAATCCCTACGCGGCTAAATGAGCAGTTCTTC CSATIPTRLNEQFF
TRBD1 few TRBJ2-7 TRBV12-3/TRBV12-4 TGTGCCAGCAGCGGTGGACAGGGTTACGAGCAGTACTTC CASSGGQGYEQYF
- - TRBJ2-7 TRBV5-1 TGCGCCAGCAGCCCCTTGAGGACGTTCCTCTCCCACGAGCAGTACTTC CASSPLRTFLSHEQYF
TRBD1 many TRBJ2-5 TRBV7-2 TGTGCCAGCAGCTTGGGGACAGGCCAAGAGACCCAGTACTTC CASSLGTGQETQYF
- - TRBJ2-7 TRBV6-2/TRBV6-3 TGTGCCAGCGGATACGGTCGGGACGTCTACGAGCAGTACTTC CASGYGRDVYEQYF
- - TRBJ1-3 TRBV6-5 TGTGCCAGCAGTTTTGGGGGTTTGTCTGGAAACACCATATATTTT CASSFGGLSGNTIYF
TRBD1 many TRBJ1-5 TRBV20-1 TGCAGTGCGGGGGGAGGGGGCAGGAATCAGCCCCAGCATTTT CSAGGGGRNQPQHF
- few TRBJ2-5 TRBV29-1 TGCAGCGTTGAAGGGGCAGGGTCACAAGAGACCCAGTACTTC CSVEGAGSQETQYF
- few TRBJ2-7 TRBV11-2 TGTGCCAGCAGCTTCGCAAGAATTTACGAGCAGTACTTC CASSFARIYEQYF
- many TRBJ2-7 TRBV12-3/TRBV12-4 TGTGCCAGCAGTTTAGCGGGGCTAGAACTCTACGAGCAGTACTTC CASSLAGLELYEQYF
TRBD1 once TRBJ2-7 TRBV19 TGTGCCAGTAGTATGCGCAGGGGGTCCCACGAGCAGTACTTC CASSMRRGSHEQYF
TRBD2 - TRBJ2-1 TRBV11-2 TGTGCCAGCAGCTTCTTAGCGGGATCCTACAATGAGCAGTTCTTC CASSFLAGSYNEQFF
- few TRBJ2-2 TRBV6-1 TGTGCCAGCAGGGACGTGGGGTCCCGGGAGCTGTTTTTT CASRDVGSRELFF
- few TRBJ1-2 TRBV7-2 TGTGCCAGCAGCTCGCCAGGGGAGGGCTATGGCTACACCTTC CASSSPGEGYGYTF
- few TRBJ2-3 TRBV6-1 TGTGCCAGCAGATTGGTCGGGGGAAAAAGCACAGATACGCAGTATTTT CASRLVGGKSTDTQYF
- - TRBJ2-1 TRBV20-1 TGCAGTGCTAGGTGGGGAGGTTCCTACAATGAGCAGTTCTTC CSARWGGSYNEQFF
TRBD2 - TRBJ2-1 TRBV11-3 TGTGCCAGCAGCCATTTAGCGGGGGACTCCTCCTACAATGAGCAGTTCTTC CASSHLAGDSSYNEQFF
- few TRBJ2-1 TRBV11-2 TGTGCCAGCAGCTTAGGTGTGGGTGAGCAGTTCTTC CASSLGVGEQFF
TRBD2 many TRBJ2-5 TRBV20-1 TGCAGTGCTGCGAGGGCCGGGGGGGAGACCCAGTACTTC CSAARAGGETQYF
- - TRBJ2-5 TRBV5-1 TGCGCCAGCAGCTTAGGTCCGCCGAAAGAGACCCAGTACTTC CASSLGPPKETQYF
- - TRBJ1-2 TRBV19 TGTGCCAGTAGTACATCGAATGGCTACACCTTC CASSTSNGYTF